Each of the 7 T cell receptor beta chains below was sequenced from the same sample in a study of shared clonotypes between healthy human individuals. Sequencing used immunoSEQ multiplex PCR; TCRdb keeps in-frame clones, though not all of them. The table has around 2.1 million clones, 95% seen once; the top ten hold around 0.13%. The sequenced material came from naive CD4+ T cells sorted from blood. Subset reported: CD45RA+ positively selected. The receptors originated from a man between 18 and 35 years old in good health.

For this clone: This same CDR3 is encoded by further DNA sequences in the sample. CDR3 protein: CASSGQGRTEAFF. The CDR3 bases are TGTGCCAGCAGTGGGCAGGGCCGCACTGAAGCTTTCTTT. The chain couples TRBV2 to TRBJ1-1, with D tentatively TRBD1 (5 bases). The germline gives CDR1 SNHLY, CDR2 FYNNEI. The length of the CDR3 is 13 residues. V dropped 4 bases and J dropped 4 bases, with 10 bases sitting between them.

The chain is built from TRBV28 and TRBJ1-4, with D possibly being TRBD1 (5 bases). Germline V gives CDR1 MDHEN, CDR2 SYDVKM. This CDR3 has 14 amino acids. V was cut by 2 bases and J by 8 bases, with 12 bases left in between. Written as DNA, the CDR3 is TGTGCCAGCAGTTTAGACAGCCTGGGGGAAAAACTGTTTTTT. Amino acids: CASSLDSLGEKLFF.

This rearrangement joins TRBV6-5 to TRBJ2-3, with no clear D. V was pared by 6 bases and J by 2 bases, with 15 bases between. The CDR3 is 15 residues long. Germline V gives CDR1 MNHEY, CDR2 SVGAGI. The CDR3 bases are TGTGCCAGCAGCACCACTCCCCTGTTCACAGATACGCAGTATTTT. Its translation is CASSTTPLFTDTQYF.

J is TRBJ2-7 and V is TRBV19; D gene unclear. Germline CDR1 LNHDA, CDR2 SQIVND (reference sequence). Trimming took 4 bases from V and 0 from J, leaving 13 bases between them. The CDR3 is made up of 15 amino acids. The CDR3 DNA follows: TGTGCCAGTAGTAGCGGCATCACGATCTCCTACGAGCAGTACTTC. This sequence encodes CASSSGITISYEQYF.

This clone has only one observation. The J gene is TRBJ1-2, the V gene TRBV27; D is perhaps TRBD1 (5 bases). Per germline, CDR1 MNHEY and CDR2 SMNVEV (reference sequence). The V end lost 4 bases, the J end lost 3 bases, and 21 bases lay between the germline ends. The CDR3 consists of 17 residues. CDR3 nucleotides: TGTGCCAGCAGTTCCCTTGCGACACAAGCGGGGGACTATGGCTACACCTTC. Its protein product is CASSSLATQAGDYGYTF.

V and J are TRBV4-1 and TRBJ1-2; D is uncertain. V was shortened by 3 bases and J by 3 bases, with 14 bases between the two germline ends. The germline V gene has CDR1 MGHRA and CDR2 YSYEKL. This CDR3 has 15 amino acids. CDR3 protein: CASSQYIAADYGYTF. As DNA, the CDR3 is TGCGCCAGCAGCCAGTACATCGCTGCTGACTATGGCTACACCTTC.

The chain uses TRBV30 and TRBJ1-1; 7 nucleotides line up with TRBD1. This CDR3 has 13 amino acids. Germline assignment: CDR1 GTSNPN and CDR2 SVGIG (reference sequence). Trimming cost V 0 bases and J 11 bases; bases outside gene matches: 9. This CDR3 is CAWSVEEGAPAFF. The CDR3 DNA is TGTGCCTGGAGTGTAGAGGAGGGGGCACCTGCTTTCTTT.